These 4 T cell receptor beta chains were sequenced from one sample in a study of T cells in Graves' hyperthyroidism and ophthalmopathy. The source material, RNA transcripts, was used to amplify TCR beta CDR3 regions. First-round RT-PCR with HTBI primers amplified the TCR CDR3 region. TCRdb re-analysed the multiplex PCR reads in MiXCR, keeping a single row per CDR3 protein. The sample lists some 370,000 distinct CDR3 sequences; 17% were seen once. Source material: blood. These receptors came from a woman aged 25 to 39 with Graves' hyperthyroidism that later progressed to Graves' ophthalmopathy.

Here the CDR3 DNA reads TGTGCCAGCAGCCCTGCTGATCTTACAGGGGACAATGAGCAGTTCTTC. Protein sequence: CASSPADLTGDNEQFF. This chain uses TRBV7-3 with TRBJ2-1; 7 bases are shared with TRBD1. Germline CDR1 SGHTA, CDR2 FQGTGA. J was trimmed by 5 bases and V by 5 bases; bases with no gene match: 12. The length of the CDR3 is 16 residues.

This clonotype was detected many times. The chain couples TRBV27 to TRBJ1-2; D possibly corresponds to TRBD1 (6 bases). Germline assignment: CDR1 MNHEY and CDR2 SMNVEV (reference sequence). The CDR3 has 16 amino acids. V dropped 5 bases and J dropped 6 bases, with 22 bases sitting between them. In DNA, the CDR3 is TGTGCCAGCAGTCCCTCTAATTACAGGGATTTCGATGGCTACACCTTC. This sequence encodes CASSPSNYRDFDGYTF.

This clonotype was detected ten times or more. The chain recombines TRBV27 with TRBJ2-2; a weak D match, TRBD1 (6 bases). From germline, CDR1 is MNHEY and CDR2 SMNVEV (reference sequence). Trimming removed 2 bases from V and 7 bases from J, with 14 bases in between. This CDR3 has 15 residues. CDR3 sequence: CASSLTPQGGGELFF. The CDR3 DNA reads as TGTGCCAGCAGTTTAACCCCACAGGGCGGCGGGGAGCTGTTTTTT.

V usage is TRBV2 and J usage is TRBJ1-2; no clear D. Germline V gives CDR1 SNHLY, CDR2 FYNNEI. The V gene lost 8 bases and the J gene lost 0 bases, with 7 bases spanning the gap. CDR3 size: 12 residues. As DNA, the CDR3 is TGTGCCAGCGTAGAGGCTAACTATGGCTACACCTTC. Its protein product is CASVEANYGYTF.